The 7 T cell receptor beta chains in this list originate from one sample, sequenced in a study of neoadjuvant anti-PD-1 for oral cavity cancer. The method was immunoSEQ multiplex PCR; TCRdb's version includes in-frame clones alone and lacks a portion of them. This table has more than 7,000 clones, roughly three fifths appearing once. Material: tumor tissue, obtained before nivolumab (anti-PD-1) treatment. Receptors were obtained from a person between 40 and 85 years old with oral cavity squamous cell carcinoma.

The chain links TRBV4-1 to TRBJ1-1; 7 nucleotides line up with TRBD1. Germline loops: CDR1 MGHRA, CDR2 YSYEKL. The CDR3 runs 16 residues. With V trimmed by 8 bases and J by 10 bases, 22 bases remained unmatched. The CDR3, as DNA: TGCGCCAGCGGGGGGACAGTGGAGGCTTACACTGAAGGAGCTTTCTTT. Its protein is CASGGTVEAYTEGAFF.

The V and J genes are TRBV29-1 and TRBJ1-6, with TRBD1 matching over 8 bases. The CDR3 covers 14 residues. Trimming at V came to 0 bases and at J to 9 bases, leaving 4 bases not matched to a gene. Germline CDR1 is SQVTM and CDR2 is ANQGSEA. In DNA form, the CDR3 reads TGCAGCGTTGAAGACGGGACAGGTAGTTCACCCCTCCACTTT. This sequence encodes CSVEDGTGSSPLHF.

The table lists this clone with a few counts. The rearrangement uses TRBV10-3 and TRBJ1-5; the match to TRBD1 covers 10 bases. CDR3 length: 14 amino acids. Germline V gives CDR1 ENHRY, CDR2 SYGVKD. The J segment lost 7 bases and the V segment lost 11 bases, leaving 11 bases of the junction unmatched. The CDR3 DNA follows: TGTGCCTCCCGGGGGACAGGGGTCGCACAGCCCCAGCATTTT. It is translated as CASRGTGVAQPQHF.

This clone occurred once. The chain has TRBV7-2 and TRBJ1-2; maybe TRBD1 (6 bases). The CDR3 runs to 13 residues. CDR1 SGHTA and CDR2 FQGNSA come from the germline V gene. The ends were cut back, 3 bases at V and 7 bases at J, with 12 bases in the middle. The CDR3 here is CASSFGTTSGYTF. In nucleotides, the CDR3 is TGTGCCAGCAGCTTTGGGACAACTTCTGGCTACACCTTC.

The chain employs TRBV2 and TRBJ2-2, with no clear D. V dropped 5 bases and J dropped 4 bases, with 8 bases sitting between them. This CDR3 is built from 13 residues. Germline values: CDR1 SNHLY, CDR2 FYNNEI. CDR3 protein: CASSLDLTGELFF. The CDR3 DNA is TGTGCCAGCAGTTTGGATCTCACCGGGGAGCTGTTTTTT.

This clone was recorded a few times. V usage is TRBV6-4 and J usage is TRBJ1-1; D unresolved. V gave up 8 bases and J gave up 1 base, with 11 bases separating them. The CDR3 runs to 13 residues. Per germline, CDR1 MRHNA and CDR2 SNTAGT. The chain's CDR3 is CASGRNPNTEAFF. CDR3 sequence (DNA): TGTGCCAGCGGGCGAAACCCGAACACTGAAGCTTTCTTT.

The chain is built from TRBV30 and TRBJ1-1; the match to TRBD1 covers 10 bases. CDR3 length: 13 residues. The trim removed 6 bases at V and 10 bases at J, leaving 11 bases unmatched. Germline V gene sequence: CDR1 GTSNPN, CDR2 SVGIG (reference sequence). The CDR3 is CACPAPDRGRAFF. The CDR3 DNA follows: TGTGCCTGCCCCGCCCCCGACAGGGGGCGAGCTTTCTTT.